The 21 T cell receptor beta chains below come from one sample, sequenced in a study of cytomegalovirus exposure and HLA in healthy donors. Sequencing used immunoSEQ multiplex PCR; TCRdb keeps in-frame clones, though not all of them. The sample lists 90,000 to 100,000 clones; around nine tenths were seen once. The sequencing input was PBMCs. The receptor set was obtained from a woman aged 25-40 years in good health and CMV-seronegative.

The chain couples TRBV6-1 to TRBJ2-7; tentatively, D is TRBD1 (6 bases). V shed 4 bases and J shed 3 bases, with 10 bases lying between them. This CDR3 region has 13 residues. Germline loops: CDR1 MNHNS, CDR2 SASEGT. CDR3 protein: CASSVDRYYEQYF. Here the CDR3 DNA reads TGTGCCAGCAGTGTGGACAGATACTACGAGCAGTACTTC.

This chain connects TRBV6-4 to TRBJ2-1; no clear D. The CDR3 totals 15 residues. V lost 3 bases and J 8 bases, leaving 17 bases between the germline ends. CDR1 is MRHNA, CDR2 SNTAGT, per germline. The CDR3 sequence: CASSESLDSPDEQFF. In DNA, the CDR3 is TGTGCCAGCAGTGAATCCCTAGATTCGCCCGATGAGCAGTTCTTC.

The CDR3 DNA sequence: TGTGCCAGCAGCTTGGACAGCCCCTACGAGCAGTACTTC. This codes for CASSLDSPYEQYF. V and J are TRBV7-9 and TRBJ2-7; D is perhaps TRBD1 (6 bases). The CDR3 is 13 amino acids. The germline V gene has CDR1 SEHNR and CDR2 FQNEAQ (reference sequence). Deletions cut 3 bases from V and 2 bases from J, with 8 bases between.

This clone was recorded only once. The rearrangement links TRBV7-9 to TRBJ2-7, with D tentatively TRBD2 (6 bases). Germline V gene sequence: CDR1 SEHNR, CDR2 FQNEAQ (reference sequence). Between the trimmed V and J ends, which lost 5 bases and 5 bases, there was a span of 22 bases. This CDR3 is built from 16 residues. The CDR3, as DNA: TGTGCCAGCAGCCCCCGACGCGGGGATGGGAATGACGAGCAGTACTTC. Translating gives CASSPRRGDGNDEQYF.

This chain connects TRBV10-3 to TRBJ2-1, with 9 positions matching TRBD2. The CDR3 covers 14 residues. Germline V CDR1 and CDR2: ENHRY, SYGVKD. With 10 bases clipped from V and 8 bases from J, the junction kept 12 bases outside the gene matches. The CDR3 DNA reads TGTGCCACCAGGGCCGGGACTAGCCTTGATGAGCAGTTCTTC. This encodes CATRAGTSLDEQFF.

This chain uses TRBV5-5 with TRBJ1-2, with TRBD1 as a possible D gene (5 bases). The germline V and J ends were trimmed by 1 base and 6 bases, with 10 bases remaining between them. The CDR3 runs to 13 residues. The germline CDR1 and CDR2 sequences are SGHKS and YYEKEE (reference sequence). CDR3 coding DNA: TGTGCCAGCAGCTTGAATCCAGGGCATGGCTACACCTTC. Its translation is CASSLNPGHGYTF.

Remarks on this clone: A read error may produce the germline difference seen at one junction end. The chain is built from TRBV15 and TRBJ2-1, with a weak D call TRBD1 (5 bases). CDR3 length: 13 residues. CDR1 LNHNV and CDR2 YYDKDF come from the germline V gene (reference sequence). Here the CDR3 reads CATRPSFRDEQFF. CDR3 sequence (DNA): TGTGCGACCAGGCCTAGTTTCAGGGATGAGCAGTTCTTC. Variable domain in full (rest from reference TRBV15 and TRBJ2-1): DAMVIQNPRYQVTQFGKPVTLSCSQTLNHNVMYWYQQKSSQAPKLLFHYYDKDFNNEADTPDNFQSRRPNTSFCFLDIRSPGLGDTAMYLCATRPSFRDEQFFGPGTRLTVL.

The chain recombines TRBV18 with TRBJ2-2, with 10 nucleotides matching TRBD2. Germline lookup yields CDR1 KGHSH and CDR2 LQKENI. V shed 1 base and J 7 bases; nucleotides not matched to a gene: 0. The CDR3 is 14 amino acids. This chain's CDR3 is CASSPLAGGGELFF. DNA of the CDR3: TGTGCCAGCTCACCACTAGCGGGAGGCGGGGAGCTGTTTTTT.

This clone has more than one count but fewer than ten. This chain's CDR3 is CASSYSGANVLTF. CDR3 DNA: TGTGCCAGTAGCTACTCTGGGGCCAACGTCCTGACTTTC. The chain employs TRBV19 and TRBJ2-6; no clear D. From germline, CDR1 is LNHDA and CDR2 SQIVND (reference sequence). V was clipped by 6 bases and J by 0 bases, with 3 bases between them. The CDR3 totals 13 residues.

CDR3 sequence: CASGGANSYEQYF. The CDR3 DNA sequence: TGTGCCAGCGGGGGGGCGAACTCCTACGAGCAGTACTTC. This chain links TRBV11-2 with TRBJ2-7; a weak D match, TRBD2 (7 bases). Germline-derived CDR1 and CDR2 are SGHAT and FQNNGV. The CDR3 consists of 13 residues. The ends were cut back, 8 bases at V and 0 bases at J, with 11 bases in the middle.

V is TRBV7-2 and J is TRBJ1-1, with D maybe TRBD1 (6 bases). This CDR3 region has 14 residues. Germline loops: CDR1 SGHTA, CDR2 FQGNSA. The germline V and J ends were trimmed by 5 bases and 7 bases, with 17 bases remaining between them. In nucleotides, the CDR3 is TGTGCCAGCAGCGCCGGGACGGGGGGCGATGAAGCTTTCTTT. This gives the protein CASSAGTGGDEAFF.

The chain has TRBV18 and TRBJ2-7, with TRBD1 matching 8 bases. Trimming removed 6 bases from V and 1 base from J; junction bases left unmatched: 8. The CDR3 sequence is 15 residues long. Germline V gene sequence: CDR1 KGHSH, CDR2 LQKENI. Here the CDR3 DNA reads TGTGCCAGCTCCCGAGACAGGGGAGGATCCTACGAGCAGTACTTC. It specifies CASSRDRGGSYEQYF.

The V and J genes are TRBV11-1 and TRBJ2-7; 8 bases are shared with TRBD1. The ends lost 3 bases at V and 3 bases at J; junction bases unmatched: 7. This CDR3 region has 15 residues. Germline loops: CDR1 SGHAT, CDR2 FQDESV (reference sequence). The CDR3: CASSFRDRKIYEQYF. CDR3 DNA sequence: TGTGCCAGCAGCTTCCGGGACAGGAAGATCTACGAGCAGTACTTC.

The rearrangement links TRBV27 to TRBJ2-7; 10 positions match TRBD1. From germline, CDR1 is MNHEY and CDR2 SMNVEV (reference sequence). The trim removed 0 bases at V and 5 bases at J, leaving 7 bases unmatched. The CDR3 is made up of 16 amino acids. CDR3 bases: TGTGCCAGCAGTTTATCGCCCGGGACAGGGGTGAACGAGCAGTACTTC. As protein: CASSLSPGTGVNEQYF.

This chain connects TRBV7-8 to TRBJ1-1; the D gene is possibly TRBD1 (5 bases). The CDR3 totals 14 residues. CDR1 and CDR2 from the germline V gene are SGHVS and FQNEAQ. The germline V and J ends were trimmed by 5 bases and 1 base, with 11 bases remaining between them. CDR3 sequence (DNA): TGTGCCAGCAGCAAAAATGGGGCGAACACTGAAGCTTTCTTT. This codes for CASSKNGANTEAFF.

The chain joins TRBV9 to TRBJ1-1, with D maybe TRBD1 (6 bases). The V gene's germline CDR1 is SGDLS and CDR2 YYNGEE. The CDR3 has 15 amino acids. V lost 0 bases, J lost 4 bases, and 13 bases lay in between. This chain's CDR3 is CASSVEAGRGTEAFF. In DNA form, the CDR3 reads TGTGCCAGCAGCGTAGAAGCCGGCAGGGGCACTGAAGCTTTCTTT.

V is TRBV6-5 and J is TRBJ2-3; perhaps TRBD1 as D (6 bases). This CDR3 has 15 amino acids. V lost 5 bases, J lost 2 bases, and 14 bases lay in between. CDR1 and CDR2 (germline): MNHEY, SVGAGI. The CDR3 loop is CASSPLGGYTDTQYF. CDR3 coding DNA: TGTGCCAGCAGTCCCCTAGGGGGATACACAGATACGCAGTATTTT.

The chain couples TRBV27 to TRBJ2-5, with D hard to call. This CDR3 is built from 14 residues. The germline CDR1 and CDR2 sequences are MNHEY and SMNVEV (reference sequence). Trimming pared 3 bases from V and 5 bases from J, leaving 13 bases between. The CDR3 nucleotides read TGTGCCAGCAGTTTTATGTTTCGTGCGGAGACCCAGTACTTC. It yields the protein CASSFMFRAETQYF.

The chain joins TRBV5-4 to TRBJ1-2; no clear D. Germline loops: CDR1 SGHNT, CDR2 YYREEE (reference sequence). The CDR3 totals 13 residues. V lost 6 bases and J lost 4, with 13 bases in between. The CDR3 reads CASTLGGLYGYTF. CDR3 DNA sequence: TGTGCCAGCACCCTTGGAGGGCTCTATGGCTACACCTTC.

The sample holds one count of this clone. As DNA, the CDR3 is TGTGCCAGCAGGGGACAGGGCTACGAGCAGTACTTC. Translated: CASRGQGYEQYF. V gene TRBV6-5 combines with J gene TRBJ2-7; 9 bases are a match to TRBD1. The J segment lost 3 bases and the V segment lost 6 bases, leaving 0 bases of the junction unmatched. The CDR3 sequence is 12 residues long. Germline loops: CDR1 MNHEY, CDR2 SVGAGI.

Points on this clone: A read error may produce the germline difference seen at one junction end. This sequence joins TRBV2 and TRBJ2-4; 13 bases match TRBD2. Per germline, CDR1 SNHLY and CDR2 FYNNEI. The CDR3 runs 15 residues. CDR3 region: CASRIVGLAGDGLDF. DNA of the CDR3: TGTGCCAGCCGGATCGTCGGACTAGCGGGAGATGGGTTAGACTTC.